This paragraph covers one T cell receptor beta chain sequence. Its antigen is still unknown. The entry originates in a study of beta chain features in type 1 diabetes. About the study: The study found patients and healthy donors alike in age, gender and cell yields. The samples had around 98 million sorted cells examined in all. Study-level results: Comparison showed that naive, central memory and Treg TCRB repertoires appeared more similar among patients than among healthy donors.

This CDR3 comprises 16 residues. V lost 9 bases and J lost 2; bases outside the gene matches: 15. Germline V gene data show CDR1 as MNHNY and CDR2 as SVGAGI (reference sequence). Sequencing targeted expressed TCRB transcripts, as all isolated RNA had been reverse transcribed. Sequencing was performed with immunoSEQ multiplex PCR; in TCRdb, only in-frame clones are kept and a portion is missing. The top ten hold approximately 1.4% of the sample, which has some 220,000 clones, about 11% seen once. Sorting with CD45RO/CCR7/CD25/CD127/CD95/CD27 yielded naive, central memory, regulatory and stem-like memory CD4+ cells.

The specimen sequenced was central memory CD4+ T cells from blood. The clonotype comes from a young man in good health. The V and J genes are TRBV6-6 and TRBJ2-5, with 7 bases fitting TRBD2. The CDR3 spells CASLGVSGLEQETQYF. In nucleotides, the CDR3 is TGTGCCAGTTTAGGAGTTAGCGGGCTGGAACAAGAGACCCAGTACTTC.